This TCR beta chain was identified during a study of shared clonotypes between healthy human individuals. Turning to the study itself: Plates per donor: three CD4 naive, three CD4 memory, two CD8 naive, one CD8 memory.

About this clone: No antigen is known for it. Other DNA variants within this sample encode the same CDR3.

TCRdb's copy holds only in-frame clones and misses some; the assay was immunoSEQ multiplex PCR. The top ten clones hold more than 0.95% of a sample with about 2 million clones, approximately 95% of them seen once. Notes on the study in general: Memory subsets had estimated richness that was generally smaller than that of naive subsets. Enrolling few donors narrowed the genetic and exposure-history diversity that was represented.

Terminally differentiated effector memory CD45RA+ cells were excluded by CCR7 positive selection of CD45RO-negative cells. V lost 0 bases to trimming and J lost 10 bases, with 7 bases between them. CDR3 length: 13 amino acids. Germline lookup yields CDR1 SGHNT and CDR2 YENEEA. The material sequenced was naive CD8+ T cells sorted from blood. The clonotype originates from a man aged 18 to 30 in good health. The chain joins TRBV11-3 to TRBJ1-6, with D perhaps TRBD1 (5 bases). The CDR3 sequence: CASSLDGASPLHF. In DNA, the CDR3 is TGTGCCAGCAGCTTAGACGGGGCCTCACCCCTCCACTTT.